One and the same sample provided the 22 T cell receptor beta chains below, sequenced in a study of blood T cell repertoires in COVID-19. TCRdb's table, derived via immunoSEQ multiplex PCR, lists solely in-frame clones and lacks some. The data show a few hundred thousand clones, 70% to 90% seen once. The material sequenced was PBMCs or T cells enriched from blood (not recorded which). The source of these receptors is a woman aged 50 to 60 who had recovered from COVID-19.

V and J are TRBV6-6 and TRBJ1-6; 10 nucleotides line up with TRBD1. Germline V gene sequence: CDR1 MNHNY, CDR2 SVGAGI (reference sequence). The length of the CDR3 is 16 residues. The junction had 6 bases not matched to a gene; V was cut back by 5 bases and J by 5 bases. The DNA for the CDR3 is TGTGCCAGCAGTAGGGGACAGGGGTTCCATAATTCACCCCTCCACTTT. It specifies CASSRGQGFHNSPLHF.

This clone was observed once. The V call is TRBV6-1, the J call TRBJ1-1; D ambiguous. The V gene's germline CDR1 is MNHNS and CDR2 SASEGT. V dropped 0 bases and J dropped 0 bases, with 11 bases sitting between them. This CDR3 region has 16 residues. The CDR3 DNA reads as TGTGCCAGCAGTGAAGCGCTTCCTGCGGTGAACACTGAAGCTTTCTTT. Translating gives CASSEALPAVNTEAFF.

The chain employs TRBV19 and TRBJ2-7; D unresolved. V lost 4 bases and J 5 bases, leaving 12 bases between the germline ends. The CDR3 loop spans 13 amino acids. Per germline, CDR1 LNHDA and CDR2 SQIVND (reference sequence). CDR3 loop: CASSTRIGDEQYF. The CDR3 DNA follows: TGTGCCAGTAGTACTCGTATAGGAGACGAGCAGTACTTC.

CDR3 DNA: TGTGCCAGCAGCGTAGAGGAGGGCCGGAAGCTGTTTTTT. As protein: CASSVEEGRKLFF. The chain is built from TRBV9 and TRBJ2-2, with TRBD2 as a possible D gene (6 bases). There are 13 residues in the CDR3. V gave up 0 bases and J gave up 12 bases, with 12 bases separating them. CDR1 and CDR2 from the germline V gene are SGDLS and YYNGEE.

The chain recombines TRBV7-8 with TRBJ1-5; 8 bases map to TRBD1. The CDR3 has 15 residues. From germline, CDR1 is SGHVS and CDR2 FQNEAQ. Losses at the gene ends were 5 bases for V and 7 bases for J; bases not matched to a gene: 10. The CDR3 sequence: CASSLPGQGRQPQHF. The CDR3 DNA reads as TGTGCCAGCAGCCTTCCCGGACAGGGACGGCAGCCCCAGCATTTT.

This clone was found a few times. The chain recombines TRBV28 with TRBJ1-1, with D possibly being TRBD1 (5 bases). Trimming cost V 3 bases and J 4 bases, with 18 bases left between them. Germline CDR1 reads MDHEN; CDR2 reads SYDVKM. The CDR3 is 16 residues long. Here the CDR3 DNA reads TGTGCCAGCAGTTTTTTAGGACCAAGGGGCGGCACTGAAGCTTTCTTT. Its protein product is CASSFLGPRGGTEAFF.

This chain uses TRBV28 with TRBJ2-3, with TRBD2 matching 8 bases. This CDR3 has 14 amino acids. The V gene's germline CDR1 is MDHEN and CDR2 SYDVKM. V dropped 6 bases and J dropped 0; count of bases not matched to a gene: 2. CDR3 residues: CASRLAASTDTQYF. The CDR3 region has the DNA TGTGCCAGCAGACTAGCGGCTAGCACAGATACGCAGTATTTT. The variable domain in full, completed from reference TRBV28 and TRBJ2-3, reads DVKVTQSSRYLVKRTGEKVFLECVQDMDHENMFWYRQDPGLGLRLIYFSYDVKMKEKGDIPEGYSVSREKKERFSLILESASTNQTSMYLCASRLAASTDTQYFGPGTRLTVL.

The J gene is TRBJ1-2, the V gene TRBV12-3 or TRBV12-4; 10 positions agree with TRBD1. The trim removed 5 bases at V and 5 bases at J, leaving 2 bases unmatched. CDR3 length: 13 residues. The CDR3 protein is CASSPGQGYGYTF. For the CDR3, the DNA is TGTGCCAGCAGTCCGGGACAGGGGTATGGCTACACCTTC.

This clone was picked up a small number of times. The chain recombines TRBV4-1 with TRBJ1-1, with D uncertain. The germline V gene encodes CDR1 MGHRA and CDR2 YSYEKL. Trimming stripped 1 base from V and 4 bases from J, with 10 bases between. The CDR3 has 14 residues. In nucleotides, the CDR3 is TGCGCCAGCAGCCAAGTTGTGTCGAGCACTGAAGCTTTCTTT. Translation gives CASSQVVSSTEAFF.

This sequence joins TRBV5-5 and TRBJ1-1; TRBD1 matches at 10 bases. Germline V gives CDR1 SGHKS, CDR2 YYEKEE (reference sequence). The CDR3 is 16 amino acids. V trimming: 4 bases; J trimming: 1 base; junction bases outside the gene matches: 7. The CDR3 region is CASSAGTGVGNTEAFF. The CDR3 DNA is TGTGCCAGCAGCGCCGGGACAGGGGTAGGGAACACTGAAGCTTTCTTT.

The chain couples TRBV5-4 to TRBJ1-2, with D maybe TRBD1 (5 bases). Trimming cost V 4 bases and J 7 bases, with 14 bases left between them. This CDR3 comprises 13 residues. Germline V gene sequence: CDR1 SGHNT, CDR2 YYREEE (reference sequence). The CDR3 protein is CASSTTGGSGYTF. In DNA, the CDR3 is TGTGCCAGCAGCACAACCGGGGGGAGTGGCTACACCTTC. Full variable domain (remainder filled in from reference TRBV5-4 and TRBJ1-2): ETGVTQSPTHLIKTRGQQVTLRCSSQSGHNTVSWYQQALGQGPQFIFQYYREEENGRGNFPPRFSGLQFPNYSSELNVNALELDDSALYLCASSTTGGSGYTFGSGTRLTVV.

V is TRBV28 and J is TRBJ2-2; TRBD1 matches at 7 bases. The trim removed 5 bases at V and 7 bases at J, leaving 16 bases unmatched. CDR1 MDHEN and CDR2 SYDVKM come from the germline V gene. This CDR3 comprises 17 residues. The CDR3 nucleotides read TGTGCCAGCAGTCCGACGACAGGGATTTCTGGACGCGGGGAGCTGTTTTTT. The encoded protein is CASSPTTGISGRGELFF.

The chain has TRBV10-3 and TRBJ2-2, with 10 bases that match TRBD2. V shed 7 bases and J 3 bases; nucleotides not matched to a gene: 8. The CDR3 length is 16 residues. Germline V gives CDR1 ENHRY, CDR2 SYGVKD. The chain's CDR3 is CAIKASGSIDTGELFF. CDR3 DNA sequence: TGTGCCATCAAGGCTAGCGGGAGTATAGACACCGGGGAGCTGTTTTTT.

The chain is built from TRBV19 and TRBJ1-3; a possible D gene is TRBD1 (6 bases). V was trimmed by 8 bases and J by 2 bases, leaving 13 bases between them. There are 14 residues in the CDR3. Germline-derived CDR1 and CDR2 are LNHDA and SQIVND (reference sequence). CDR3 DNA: TGTGCCAGTTACAGGGAAAGCGCTGGAAACACCATATATTTT. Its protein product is CASYRESAGNTIYF.

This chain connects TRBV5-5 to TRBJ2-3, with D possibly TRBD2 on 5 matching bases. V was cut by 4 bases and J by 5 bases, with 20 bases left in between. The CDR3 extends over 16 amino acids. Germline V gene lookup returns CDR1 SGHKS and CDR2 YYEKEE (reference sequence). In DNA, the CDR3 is TGTGCCAGCAGCATCAGCCCGACACGGGGAGAAGATACGCAGTATTTT. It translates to CASSISPTRGEDTQYF.

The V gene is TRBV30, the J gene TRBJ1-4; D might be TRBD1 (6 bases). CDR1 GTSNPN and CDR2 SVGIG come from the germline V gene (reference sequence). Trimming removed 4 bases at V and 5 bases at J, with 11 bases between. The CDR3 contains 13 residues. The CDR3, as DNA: TGTGCCTGGACCGGGACACTCAATGAAAAACTGTTTTTT. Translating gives CAWTGTLNEKLFF.

The CDR3 DNA is TGCAGCACCACTAGCGGGAGCGTAGGAGATACGCAGTATTTT. Translating gives CSTTSGSVGDTQYF. The J gene is TRBJ2-3, the V gene TRBV29-1; 11 bases match TRBD2. Unmatched junction bases numbered 9, after V lost 8 bases and J lost 5 bases. This CDR3 region has 14 residues. Germline V CDR1 and CDR2: SQVTM, ANQGSEA.

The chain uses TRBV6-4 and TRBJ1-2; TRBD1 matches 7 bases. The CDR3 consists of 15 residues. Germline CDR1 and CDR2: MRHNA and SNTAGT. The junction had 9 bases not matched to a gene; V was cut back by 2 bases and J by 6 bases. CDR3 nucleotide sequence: TGTGCCAGCAGTGACCATAGGGGGCGTGTGGATGGCTACACCTTC. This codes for CASSDHRGRVDGYTF.

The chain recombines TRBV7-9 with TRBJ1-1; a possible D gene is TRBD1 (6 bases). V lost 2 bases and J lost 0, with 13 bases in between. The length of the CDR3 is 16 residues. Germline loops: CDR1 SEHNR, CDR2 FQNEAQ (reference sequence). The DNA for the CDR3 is TGTGCCAGCAGCTTATTGGGGGGGCTGGTGAACACTGAAGCTTTCTTT. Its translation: CASSLLGGLVNTEAFF. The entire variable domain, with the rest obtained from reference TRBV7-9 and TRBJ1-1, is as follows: DTGVSQNPRHKITKRGQNVTFRCDPISEHNRLYWYRQTLGQGPEFLTYFQNEAQLEKSRLLSDRFSAERPKGSFSTLEIQRTEQGDSAMYLCASSLLGGLVNTEAFFGQGTRLTVV.

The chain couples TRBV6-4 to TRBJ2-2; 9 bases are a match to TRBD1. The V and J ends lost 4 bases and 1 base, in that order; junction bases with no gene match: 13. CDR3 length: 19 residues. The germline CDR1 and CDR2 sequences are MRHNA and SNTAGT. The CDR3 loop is CASSGTILQGAWNTGELFF. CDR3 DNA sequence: TGTGCCAGCAGTGGCACGATTCTACAGGGGGCTTGGAACACCGGGGAGCTGTTTTTT.

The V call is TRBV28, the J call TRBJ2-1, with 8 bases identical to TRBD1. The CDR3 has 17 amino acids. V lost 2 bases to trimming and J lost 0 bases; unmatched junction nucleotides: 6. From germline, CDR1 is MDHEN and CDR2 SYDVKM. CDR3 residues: CASSLPRTGHSYNEQFF. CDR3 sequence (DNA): TGTGCCAGCAGTTTACCCAGGACAGGGCACTCCTACAATGAGCAGTTCTTC.

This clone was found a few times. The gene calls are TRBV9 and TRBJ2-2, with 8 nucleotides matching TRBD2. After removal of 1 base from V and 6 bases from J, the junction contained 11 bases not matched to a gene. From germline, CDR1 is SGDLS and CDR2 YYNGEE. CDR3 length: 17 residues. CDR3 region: CASSVLPGLGRAGELFF. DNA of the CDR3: TGTGCCAGCAGCGTATTACCGGGACTAGGAAGGGCCGGGGAGCTGTTTTTT.